This TCR beta chain was profiled in a study of control samples from healthy donors and cancer patients. Some clones are missing from TCRdb's copy, which holds only in-frame ones; the method was immunoSEQ multiplex PCR. Of around 94,000 clones in the sample, just over 90% are singletons; the top ten hold about 1.5%. CDR1 and CDR2 from the germline V gene are LNHDA and SQIVND (reference sequence). The ends were cut back, 8 bases at V and 3 bases at J, with 14 bases in the middle. CDR3 length: 14 amino acids. This clonotype was sampled from a woman in her twenties or thirties in good health. This chain joins TRBV19 and TRBJ1-5; the D gene is possibly TRBD1 (6 bases). Sequencing was done on a sample of blood. CDR3 nucleotide sequence: TGTGCCAGTTGGGCAGGGGAGGACAATCAGCCCCAGCATTTT. It is translated as CASWAGEDNQPQHF. Using reference TRBV19 and TRBJ1-5 for the parts outside the CDR3, the full variable domain is DGGITQSPKYLFRKEGQNVTLSCEQNLNHDAMYWYRQDPGQGLRLIYYSQIVNDFQKGDIAEGYSVSREKKESFPLTVTSAQKNPTAFYLCASWAGEDNQPQHFGDGTRLSIL.